These T cell receptor beta chains were read from a single sample in a study of blood T cell repertoires in COVID-19. Assay used: immunoSEQ multiplex PCR; TCRdb lists only in-frame clones, some missing. The table includes about 120,000 clones, 82% detected once. Source material: peripheral blood. Receptors were obtained from a man in his 70s with acute or convalescent COVID-19. Both conserved end residues are part of each CDR3. Fields, in order: D gene, V gene, clone size, J gene, CDR3 protein, CDR3 DNA. The D gene is left open where the match is weak. Part of the rows lack a size; the others show once, few, many or a class for expanded clones.

>NA|TRBV24-1|few|TRBJ1-5
CATSEGQGGNQPQHF
TGTGCCACCAGTGAGGGGCAGGGCGGCAATCAGCCCCAGCATTTT
>TRBD1|TRBV19|NA|TRBJ2-1
CASHRRGGSGSNEQFF
TGTGCCAGTCATAGGAGAGGGGGCTCGGGTAGCAATGAGCAGTTCTTC
>TRBD1|TRBV6-5|few|TRBJ1-5
CASSITGGRQPQHF
TGTGCCAGCAGTATTACAGGGGGCAGGCAGCCCCAGCATTTT
>NA|TRBV6-5|NA|TRBJ1-5
CASSSLNQPQHF
TGTGCCAGCAGCTCCCTCAATCAGCCCCAGCATTTT
>TRBD1|TRBV19|NA|TRBJ1-5
CASSNRGVNQPQHF
TGTGCCAGTAGTAACAGGGGGGTTAATCAGCCCCAGCATTTT
>TRBD2|TRBV3-1/TRBV3-2|NA|TRBJ2-1
CASSRRTSEQFF
TGTGCCAGCAGCCGTCGGACTAGCGAGCAGTTCTTC
>NA|TRBV18|NA|TRBJ1-1
CASSPPRGTEAFF
TGTGCCAGCTCACCACCACGGGGCACTGAAGCTTTCTTT
>NA|TRBV27|NA|TRBJ2-3
CASSPPPSYPYTDTQYF
TGTGCCAGCAGTCCCCCCCCTAGCTACCCCTACACAGATACGCAGTATTTT
>NA|TRBV6-1|NA|TRBJ1-2
CASSEGGLYGYTF
TGTGCCAGCAGTGAAGGGGGCCTCTATGGCTACACCTTC
>TRBD2|TRBV11-2|NA|TRBJ2-1
CASSLVRLAGSYNEQFF
TGTGCCAGCAGCTTAGTAAGGCTAGCGGGGAGCTACAATGAGCAGTTCTTC
>TRBD1|TRBV30|NA|TRBJ2-2
CAWSGDRGFTGELFF
TGTGCCTGGAGCGGGGACAGGGGATTTACCGGGGAGCTGTTTTTT
>TRBD1|TRBV6-2/TRBV6-3|NA|TRBJ2-2
CASSQITGGLGELFF
TGTGCCAGCAGTCAGATAACAGGGGGATTGGGGGAGCTGTTTTTT
>NA|TRBV28|NA|TRBJ1-2
CASSLGGKAYGYTF
TGTGCCAGCAGTTTAGGGGGGAAAGCCTATGGCTACACCTTC
>NA|TRBV5-1|NA|TRBJ2-7
CASRGGFSYEQYF
TGCGCCAGCAGAGGCGGCTTCTCCTACGAGCAGTACTTC
>NA|TRBV2|NA|TRBJ1-1
CASRLQRAEAFF
TGTGCCAGCAGGCTACAGAGGGCTGAAGCTTTCTTT
>TRBD1|TRBV4-2|NA|TRBJ2-1
CASSQVGQGVGEQFF
TGTGCCAGCAGCCAAGTTGGTCAGGGGGTCGGTGAGCAGTTCTTC
>TRBD1|TRBV28|NA|TRBJ1-2
CASSSPDRAFNGYTF
TGTGCCAGCAGTTCGCCGGACAGGGCATTTAATGGCTACACCTTC
>TRBD2|TRBV5-4|NA|TRBJ2-3
CASSSPTGGDTQYF
TGTGCCAGCAGCTCCCCGACGGGGGGAGATACGCAGTATTTT
>TRBD1|TRBV9|NA|TRBJ1-1
CASSVTADRGNTEAFF
TGTGCCAGCAGCGTCACCGCCGACAGGGGGAACACTGAAGCTTTCTTT
>TRBD1|TRBV28|once|TRBJ1-2
CASSASVRGPRGYTF
TGTGCCAGCAGCGCCAGCGTAAGGGGGCCGCGAGGCTACACCTTC
>TRBD1|TRBV3-1/TRBV3-2|NA|TRBJ1-6
CASSQGYRGDSPLHF
TGTGCCAGCAGCCAAGGATACAGGGGGGATTCACCCCTCCACTTT
>TRBD1|TRBV3-1/TRBV3-2|NA|TRBJ1-1
CASSARDRGLNTEAFF
TGTGCCAGCAGCGCCCGGGACAGGGGTCTGAACACTGAAGCTTTCTTT
>NA|TRBV11-2|NA|TRBJ2-7
CASSRTGYLREEYF
TGTGCCAGCAGCAGAACAGGCTACCTACGAGAGGAGTACTTC
>NA|TRBV6-5|NA|TRBJ1-1
CASSLRGGTEAFF
TGTGCCAGCAGCTTAAGGGGGGGTACTGAAGCTTTCTTT
>NA|TRBV29-1|few|TRBJ1-2
CSVDAAYGYTF
TGCAGCGTTGATGCGGCCTATGGCTACACCTTC
>NA|TRBV4-2|few|TRBJ1-5
CASSPYAPNSPKQPQHF
TGTGCCAGCAGCCCCTATGCGCCAAACAGCCCCAAACAGCCCCAGCATTTT
>NA|TRBV5-1|NA|TRBJ2-1
CASSLRQDNEQFF
TGCGCCAGCAGCTTGAGACAGGACAATGAGCAGTTCTTC
>NA|TRBV30|NA|TRBJ1-5
CAWSLGGAGNQPQHF
TGTGCCTGGAGCTTAGGAGGGGCTGGCAATCAGCCCCAGCATTTT
>TRBD1|TRBV27|NA|TRBJ2-2
CASKGQGDPGELFF
TGTGCCAGCAAAGGACAGGGGGACCCCGGGGAGCTGTTTTTT
>TRBD1|TRBV5-1|once|TRBJ1-2
CASSLGTGVYGYTF
TGCGCCAGCAGCTTGGGGACAGGCGTTTACGGCTACACCTTC
>TRBD2|TRBV18|NA|TRBJ2-5
CASSPGLAEGETQYF
TGTGCCAGCTCACCTGGACTAGCGGAGGGAGAGACCCAGTACTTC
>TRBD2|TRBV28|NA|TRBJ2-3
CASSVPGGRTDTQYF
TGTGCCAGCAGTGTCCCGGGGGGTAGGACAGATACGCAGTATTTT
>NA|TRBV5-6|NA|TRBJ1-1
CASQRVSEAEAFF
TGTGCCAGCCAGAGGGTGTCTGAGGCTGAAGCTTTCTTT
>NA|TRBV12-1|once|TRBJ1-5
CASRSMGAYGNQPQHF
TGTGCCAGCAGGTCAATGGGGGCTTACGGCAATCAGCCCCAGCATTTT
>NA|TRBV5-1|NA|TRBJ2-3
CASSSSGSSTDTQYF
TGCGCCAGCAGCTCGAGCGGGTCTAGCACAGATACGCAGTATTTT
>TRBD1|TRBV7-3|NA|TRBJ1-1
CASSYRGPSTEAFF
TGTGCCAGCAGCTACAGGGGACCTAGCACTGAAGCTTTCTTT
>TRBD1|TRBV27|NA|TRBJ2-7
CASSFRVSPGQGAYEQYF
TGTGCCAGCAGTTTCAGGGTCAGCCCGGGACAGGGGGCCTACGAGCAGTACTTC
>NA|TRBV11-3|few|TRBJ2-2
CASSRGHGLWVGTGGELFF
TGTGCCAGCAGCAGGGGACACGGGTTGTGGGTAGGTACGGGCGGGGAGCTGTTTTTT
>TRBD1|TRBV5-6|NA|TRBJ2-4
CASSSQDRVDNIQYF
TGTGCCAGCAGCTCGCAGGACAGGGTCGATAACATTCAGTACTTC
>NA|TRBV6-5|NA|TRBJ1-6
CASSRFENSPLHF
TGTGCCAGCAGCAGGTTTGAGAATTCACCCCTCCACTTT
>TRBD1|TRBV7-2|NA|TRBJ2-1
CASSLARGPTYNEQFF
TGTGCCAGCAGCTTAGCGAGGGGGCCCACCTACAATGAGCAGTTCTTC